This T cell receptor (beta chain) stems from a study of CD8+ T cells in alopecia areata. General study findings and limits: Across lesional scalp, and particularly alopecia totalis/universalis, clonality surpassed that of normal scalp.

Trimming took 0 bases from V and 5 from J, leaving 6 bases between them. CDR3 length: 14 residues. The V gene's germline CDR1 is SGDLS and CDR2 YYNGEE. This clone was found once. Its antigen is not identified. TCR sequencing used cDNA made by reverse transcription of extracted RNA. Some clones are missing from TCRdb's copy, which holds only in-frame ones; the method was immunoSEQ multiplex PCR. This sample has 110,000 or so clones, with 56% found just once. The treatment here: oral pan-JAK inhibitor, 5-10 mg twice daily. This receptor was obtained from a human donor with alopecia areata. The V and J genes are TRBV9 and TRBJ1-6, with D possibly matching TRBD1 (6 bases). Here the sequenced sample was CD4+ T cells sorted from blood, taken at week 24, from a patient treated with tofacitinib. The CDR3 is CASSVGQDNSPLHF. The CDR3 coding sequence is TGTGCCAGCAGCGTAGGACAGGATAATTCACCCCTCCACTTT.